The 5 T cell receptor beta chains listed next were all sequenced from one sample in a study of blood T cell repertoires in COVID-19. Profiling relied on immunoSEQ multiplex PCR, and the TCRdb table lists in-frame clones only, not all of them. The repertoire has about 55,000 clones, less than 95% of them found once; the top ten carry approximately 6%. The sequenced sample was peripheral blood. The source is a man aged 35 to 55 with acute or convalescent COVID-19.

The chain employs TRBV7-9 and TRBJ1-3; possibly TRBD1 for D (6 bases). Germline lookup yields CDR1 SEHNR and CDR2 FQNEAQ (reference sequence). This CDR3 has 16 amino acids. The V end lost 0 bases, the J end lost 4 bases, and 13 bases lay between the germline ends. In nucleotides, the CDR3 is TGTGCCAGCAGCTTAGCCACAGGGATAACGGGAAACACCATATATTTT. Amino acid sequence: CASSLATGITGNTIYF.

This clone was counted a single time. This chain uses TRBV7-9 with TRBJ2-2, with 8 bases that match TRBD1. The CDR3 is 13 residues long. Germline V gene lookup returns CDR1 SEHNR and CDR2 FQNEAQ (reference sequence). With 11 bases clipped from V and 4 bases from J, the junction kept 6 bases outside the gene matches. CDR3 DNA: TGTGCCGGTTGGACAGGGAGCACCGGGGAGCTGTTTTTT. As protein: CAGWTGSTGELFF.

The table lists this clone with a few counts. The rearrangement links TRBV7-9 to TRBJ1-2, with D unclear. Trimming took off 4 bases at V and 5 bases at J, with 8 bases between the two ends. Germline CDR1 SEHNR, CDR2 FQNEAQ (reference sequence). The CDR3 consists of 12 residues. CDR3 DNA sequence: TGTGCCAGCAGCTCGGACTTGTATGGCTACACCTTC. Translation gives CASSSDLYGYTF.

The CDR3 bases are TGTGCCAGCACCCCACTGACAGGGGCCGCGGGGGAGCAGTACTTC. Translating gives CASTPLTGAAGEQYF. The chain uses TRBV6-5 and TRBJ2-7; 8 bases align to TRBD1. The CDR3 is made up of 15 amino acids. V gave up 7 bases and J gave up 7 bases; unmatched junction bases: 15. Looked up from germline, CDR1 is MNHEY and CDR2 is SVGAGI.

The genes are TRBV3-1 (or the pseudogene TRBV3-2) and TRBJ1-6; a weak D match, TRBD1 (5 bases). V was clipped by 1 base and J by 4 bases, with 11 bases between them. CDR1 LGHDT and CDR2 YNNKEL come from the germline V gene (reference sequence). CDR3 length: 16 amino acids. CDR3 nucleotide sequence: TGTGCCAGCAGCCAAGGAAGGGGCCCTTATAATTCACCCCTCCACTTT. Translating gives CASSQGRGPYNSPLHF.